The clone carrying this TCR beta chain appeared a few times. The antigen is not known. This specimen belongs to a study of Graves' ophthalmopathy and Graves' hyperthyroidism. Study background: Specimen type is peripheral blood, obtained at initial diagnosis before any treatment.

Transcripts of RNA were the source for amplifying TCR beta CDR3 regions. The authors performed first-round RT-PCR with HTBI primers and then a second-round multiplex PCR. TCRdb recomputed calls from the multiplex PCR reads with MiXCR, one row per CDR3 protein. The sample includes more than 550,000 distinct CDR3 sequences, about 40% of them seen just once. The PBMCs used were ones drawn from approximately 9.9 ml of fresh peripheral blood. The CDR3 runs to 14 residues. The germline V gene encodes CDR1 SGHKS and CDR2 YYEKEE (reference sequence). Trimming shortened V by 0 bases and J by 4 bases, and 11 bases separated the two germline ends. Study-level results: Blood shared most expanded thyroid clonotypes above 0.001 frequency.

Sequenced material: peripheral blood. The sequence was collected from an adult man with Graves' ophthalmopathy. The chain uses TRBV5-5 and TRBJ2-7, with D possibly matching TRBD2 (5 bases). The CDR3 loop reads CASSLGGPAYEQYF. In DNA form, the CDR3 reads TGTGCCAGCAGCTTGGGAGGGCCGGCATACGAGCAGTACTTC.